Each of the 5 T cell receptor beta chains below was sequenced from the same sample in a study of T cells after somatic rescue of genetic block. The data were produced by immunoSEQ multiplex PCR, yet TCRdb's version contains in-frame clones alone and is incomplete. This repertoire shows approximately 70,000 clones, roughly 91% found once; its top ten account for around 2.8%. Sequenced input: peripheral blood mononuclear cells (PBMCs). The source of these receptors is a man aged 25 to 40.

This chain links TRBV7-9 with TRBJ2-5, with unresolved D. CDR3 length equals 13 residues. With 5 bases removed from V and 1 base from J, the gap between germline ends came to 8 bases. CDR1 is SEHNR, CDR2 FQNEAQ, per germline (reference sequence). The CDR3 region has the DNA TGTGCCAGCAGCATCGGGTCCCAAGAGACCCAGTACTTC. This encodes CASSIGSQETQYF.

V and J are TRBV28 and TRBJ2-5; TRBD1 matches 9 bases. Germline values: CDR1 MDHEN, CDR2 SYDVKM. There are 15 residues in the CDR3. The ends lost 5 bases at V and 1 base at J; junction bases unmatched: 5. The CDR3 region has the DNA TGTGCCAGCAGTCCCCCGACAGGGGGCCAAGAGACCCAGTACTTC. Translated, it gives CASSPPTGGQETQYF.

This chain connects TRBV7-2 to TRBJ2-7; D remains unclear. The V end was cut by 5 bases, the J end by 3 bases, with 8 bases between. Germline loops: CDR1 SGHTA, CDR2 FQGNSA. This CDR3 is 12 amino acids long. The CDR3 protein is CASSLWDYEQYF. As DNA, the CDR3 is TGTGCCAGCAGCCTATGGGACTACGAGCAGTACTTC.

V usage is TRBV9 and J usage is TRBJ2-2; no clear D gene. The ends were cut back, 4 bases at V and 6 bases at J, with 10 bases in the middle. Germline V gives CDR1 SGDLS, CDR2 YYNGEE. The CDR3 covers 13 residues. CDR3 region: CASSPRAAGELFF. Written as DNA, the CDR3 is TGTGCCAGCAGCCCCCGGGCGGCCGGGGAGCTGTTTTTT.

V is TRBV4-2 and J is TRBJ2-1; 14 nucleotides agree with TRBD2. The CDR3 is made up of 18 amino acids. The trim removed 3 bases at V and 1 base at J, leaving 5 bases unmatched. Germline values: CDR1 LGHNA, CDR2 YNFKEQ. This chain's CDR3 is CASSQGTSGRRSYNEQFF. CDR3 nucleotides: TGTGCCAGCAGCCAGGGGACTAGCGGGAGACGGTCCTACAATGAGCAGTTCTTC.